These 10 T cell receptor beta chains originate from one sample sequenced in a study of cytomegalovirus exposure and HLA in healthy donors. Primers for the PCR totalled 60 Vbeta and 13 Jbeta. Profiled with immunoSEQ multiplex PCR; TCRdb holds only in-frame clones, not every one. The top ten hold roughly 11% of the sample, which has 100,000 or so clones, 70% to 85% seen once. Sample: PBMCs. Receptors were obtained from a man aged 35-49 years in good health and CMV-seropositive.

As for this clone: The same CDR3 is also encoded by other DNA sequences in this sample. V gene TRBV5-1 combines with J gene TRBJ1-1; no firm D call. This CDR3 spans 14 amino acids. The V end lost 2 bases, the J end lost 0 bases, and 8 bases lay between the germline ends. Germline V gene data show CDR1 as SGHRS and CDR2 as YFSETQ. CDR3 bases: TGCGCCAGCAGCTTAGCGGGTATGAACACTGAAGCTTTCTTT. Its translation is CASSLAGMNTEAFF.

The V call is TRBV5-5, the J call TRBJ2-3, with TRBD1 identical over 9 bases. The germline V gene encodes CDR1 SGHKS and CDR2 YYEKEE (reference sequence). This CDR3 contains 16 residues. Trimming took 0 bases from V and 6 from J; bases not matched to a gene: 8. CDR3 amino acids: CASSLAGTGKDDTQYF. CDR3 nucleotides: TGTGCCAGCAGCTTGGCCGGGACAGGGAAGGACGATACGCAGTATTTT.

This clone was detected a few times. V is TRBV4-2 and J is TRBJ1-2; a weak D match, TRBD1 (5 bases). This CDR3 has 14 residues. V was cut by 2 bases and J by 10 bases, with 17 bases left in between. The germline gives CDR1 LGHNA, CDR2 YNFKEQ. CDR3 DNA: TGTGCCAGCAGCCAATCCTCAGGGAACCCTTACTACACCTTC. Amino acids: CASSQSSGNPYYTF.

In this sample, this clone turned up a few times. Different DNA sequences within this sample yield the same CDR3. The chain joins TRBV6-1 to TRBJ2-5; 12 bases line up with TRBD2. This CDR3 contains 15 residues. Germline CDR1 is MNHNS and CDR2 is SASEGT. V gave up 2 bases and J gave up 2 bases; unmatched junction bases: 0. The CDR3 region is CASSELAGGQETQYF. CDR3 DNA sequence: TGTGCCAGCAGTGAACTAGCGGGGGGGCAAGAGACCCAGTACTTC.

This clone appeared a single time. V gene TRBV6-1 combines with J gene TRBJ2-1; 9 positions agree with TRBD1. Looked up from germline, CDR1 is MNHNS and CDR2 is SASEGT. With 8 bases clipped from V and 2 bases from J, the junction kept 4 bases outside the gene matches. The CDR3 is 14 amino acids. The CDR3 DNA is TGTGCCAGCGGGACAGGGTGGCCCTACAATGAGCAGTTCTTC. The encoded protein is CASGTGWPYNEQFF.

The rearrangement uses TRBV11-2 and TRBJ2-7; tentative D call: TRBD2 (6 bases). The CDR3 is made up of 15 amino acids. The V end lost 5 bases, the J end lost 7 bases, and 21 bases lay between the germline ends. Germline assignment: CDR1 SGHAT and CDR2 FQNNGV. CDR3 nucleotide sequence: TGTGCCAGCAGCCACTTAGTGGGGACTTTTGGGGAGCAGTACTTC. Residues: CASSHLVGTFGEQYF.

This sequence joins TRBV7-2 and TRBJ2-2; D is ambiguous. Germline V gene lookup returns CDR1 SGHTA and CDR2 FQGNSA. The V end lost 1 base, the J end lost 7 bases, and 16 bases lay between the germline ends. The CDR3 is made up of 16 amino acids. In DNA, the CDR3 is TGTGCCAGCAGCTTAGTTAAACTATCTCACGTCGGGGAGCTGTTTTTT. It specifies CASSLVKLSHVGELFF.

This chain joins TRBV4-1 and TRBJ2-5, with 7 bases aligning to TRBD1. TRBJ2-7 explains the end of the DNA better; the J call may be wrong. CDR1 is MGHRA and CDR2 is YSYEKL in the germline V gene. The CDR3 sequence is 12 residues long. In DNA, the CDR3 is TGCGCCAGCAGCCAGACAGGGTACGAGCAGTACTTC. Protein sequence: CASSQTGYEQYF.

The rearrangement uses TRBV5-6 and TRBJ1-2; no clear D. Germline V lookup: CDR1 SGHDT, CDR2 YYEEEE. The CDR3 consists of 13 residues. V was cut by 2 bases and J by 8 bases, with 13 bases left in between. CDR3 protein: CASSFLAWRGYTF. Here the CDR3 DNA reads TGTGCCAGCAGCTTCTTGGCCTGGCGGGGCTACACCTTC.

This chain links TRBV14 with TRBJ1-1; TRBD1 matches at 9 bases. The CDR3 is 18 residues long. V lost 0 bases to trimming and J lost 3 bases; unmatched junction nucleotides: 11. CDR1 and CDR2 (germline): SGHDN, FVKESK. The CDR3 reads CASSQERLWTGADTEAFF. The CDR3, as DNA: TGTGCCAGCAGCCAAGAACGTTTGTGGACAGGGGCGGACACTGAAGCTTTCTTT.